This T cell receptor beta chain was sequenced for a study of blood T cell repertoires in COVID-19 (dated by TCRdb to the early 2020s). For context, the study as a whole: Samples from collaborators originated in the United States, Italy and Spain and spanned both the acute and convalescent phases of COVID-19. Where available, HLA class I and class II types were taken from metadata supplied by the sample provider and were not determined by assay-based typing. Subjects who had been exposed to COVID-19, were actively infected with it, or had recovered from it provided the deeply sampled blood TCRbeta repertoires that made up the dataset. The repertoires were released in a freely available public database meant as a resource for research on the immune response to SARS-CoV-2. The prospective study material was composed of cDNA or gDNA derived from T cells, B-cell-depleted T cells, or PBMCs. Sample metadata almost always included a de-identified subject ID, COVID-19 status, age in years and sex. The samples were drawn from two sources: the first 160 participants of the ongoing ImmuneRACE study, and fewer than 1,500 subjects contributed by 6 global collaborators. General study outcomes and caveats: Clinical and demographic metadata were provided uncurated, with the amount varying by source and participant.

Turning to this clone: No cognate antigen has been identified for it. No qualities accompany the bases; no much larger clone lies one base away.

Participants in the prospective study were aged roughly 18 to 100 years, lived in some 24 United States geographic areas, and enrolled through a virtual design. In the prospective study, cohorts were assigned on the basis of participant-reported clinical history obtained from a screening survey and a study questionnaire. For ImmuneRACE Cohort 3, a participant was defined as recovered based on two consecutive negative NP/OP PCR tests, clearance by a healthcare professional, or resolution of symptoms. Mobile phlebotomists in the prospective study collected whole blood, serum and a nasopharyngeal or oropharyngeal swab from every participant. Prospective study participants could optionally give additional blood draws and questionnaires over a roughly two-month period. Blood samples from the prospective study were shipped frozen or at room temperature prior to DNA extraction. The CDR3 numbers 15 residues from cysteine through phenylalanine. The kept DNA is CDR3 alone, 45 bases in frame from the first base. CDR1 LNHDA and CDR2 SQIVND were looked up in the germline V gene (reference sequence). V drops 1 base and J drops 2 bases, leaving 11 bases in between.

TCRbeta CDR3 regions were amplified from genomic DNA by means of the immunoSEQ Assay, a bias-controlled multiplex PCR. As for the authors' bioinformatics: The number of nucleated cells in each sample was estimated by amplification of reference gene primers within the assay. To quantify the absolute abundance of each unique TCRbeta CDR3 rearrangement, sequence reads were collapsed and filtered. For each sample, productive Simpson clonality was calculated as the square root of Simpson's diversity index across productive rearrangements. In its TCRdb copy, this immuneACCESS table keeps in-frame sequences only and misses some clones. Where compared with another copy, unresolved V genes explain less than half of these, and the others have no known cause. V, J and clone size derive from that table, while D and trimming were established from the DNA sequence. In this sample the table shows 250,000 or so clones, around 85% of which occur a single time. The ten largest clones capture approximately 2% of the sample.

The rearrangement joined TRBV19 to TRBJ1-1, with TRBD1 as a weak D call on 5 bases. This TCR was sampled from a woman aged 45-65 years who had recovered from COVID-19. Sequences were obtained from PBMCs or T cells enriched from blood (not recorded which). The bases are TGTGCCAGTAGTATAGGCGGGGGTTTTAACACTGAAGCTTTCTTT. This is translated as CASSIGGGFNTEAFF.